This T cell receptor (beta chain) was observed in a study of response to subunit inactivated influenza vaccine. Study-level points and caveats: Only a handful of new T cells, the authors suggested, are recruited with each seasonal influenza vaccination.

There are a few counts of this clonotype. Its antigen is undetermined. V lost 6 bases, J lost 6 bases, and 16 bases lay in between. The germline V gene encodes CDR1 SGHDT and CDR2 YYEEEE. The CDR3 loop spans 15 amino acids. TCRdb independently ran MiXCR on the RT-PCR reads; one entry per CDR3 protein. This table has some 640,000 distinct CDR3 sequences, approximately 15% appearing once. Sample: PBMCs from blood, taken roughly 15 days before vaccination. The J gene is TRBJ2-6, the V gene TRBV5-6, with D possibly being TRBD1 (5 bases). This clonotype was sampled from a man over 45 who received an inactivated influenza vaccine. The DNA for the CDR3 is TGTGCCAGCAACCGCGCGCAGGGTTTGGCCAACGTCCTGACTTTC. It yields the protein CASNRAQGLANVLTF.